These T cell receptor beta chains were read from a single sample in a study of T cell responses to AZD1222 COVID-19 vaccine. Profiling relied on immunoSEQ multiplex PCR, and the TCRdb table lists in-frame clones only, not all of them. The table lists 95,000 to 150,000 clones, approximately 86% of them singletons. This specimen consisted of peripheral blood, obtained 28 days after the second AZD1222 dose. Receptors were obtained from an adult who received the AZD1222 COVID-19 vaccine. CDR3s include the opening cysteine and the closing phenylalanine or tryptophan. Each record gives: D gene, clone size, J gene, V gene, CDR3 DNA, CDR3 protein. D genes are given only for firm matches. Some rows have no size entry. The others give once, few or many, or a class for an expanded clone.

TRBD1	few	TRBJ2-1	TRBV7-9	TGTGCCAGCAGCCCCGGCTGGGACAGAGAGCAGTTCTTC	CASSPGWDREQFF
TRBD1	.	TRBJ1-2	TRBV7-2	TGTGCCAGCAGCTTAAACAGGGGGCGGGATGGCTACACCTTC	CASSLNRGRDGYTF
.	.	TRBJ1-2	TRBV29-1	TGCAGCGTTGAAGACAAGGACAAGCACTATGGCTACACCTTC	CSVEDKDKHYGYTF
.	.	TRBJ2-1	TRBV11-2	TGTGCCAGCAGCTTGATCCTAGCAGCAAGTGAGCAGTTCTTC	CASSLILAASEQFF
.	.	TRBJ1-5	TRBV6-5	TGTGCCAGCAGGAGGACAGTCAATCAGCCCCAGCATTTT	CASRRTVNQPQHF
.	.	TRBJ2-1	TRBV14	TGTGCCAGCAGCCAAGAAACGACAGGATACAATGAGCAGTTCTTC	CASSQETTGYNEQFF
.	.	TRBJ2-7	TRBV13	TGTGCCTGTTCGTTCGGGGGGACAGGAGCCTACGAGCAGTACTTC	CACSFGGTGAYEQYF
.	once	TRBJ1-3	TRBV27	TGTGCCAGCAGTCAGAGAAACTCTGGAAACACCATATATTTT	CASSQRNSGNTIYF
TRBD1	.	TRBJ1-5	TRBV19	TGTGCCAGTCGATTTGGGGACAGGGGGAATCAGCCCCAGCATTTT	CASRFGDRGNQPQHF
.	.	TRBJ2-5	TRBV9	TGTGCCAGCAGTGATCCCCTGGTGGGGGAGACCCAGTACTTC	CASSDPLVGETQYF
TRBD1	.	TRBJ1-1	TRBV18	TGTGCCAGCTTGTCCGGGACAGGGGGTGAAGCTTTCTTT	CASLSGTGGEAFF
.	.	TRBJ1-1	TRBV5-1	TGCGCCAGCAGCCCCTCCGTTTCAGGAAACACTGAAGCTTTCTTT	CASSPSVSGNTEAFF
TRBD1	once	TRBJ1-1	TRBV9	TGTGCCAGCAGCGTAGTGGGACAGGGCAGCACTGAAGCTTTCTTT	CASSVVGQGSTEAFF
.	.	TRBJ2-1	TRBV5-5	TGTGCCAGCAGCCAAACCTCCCGGGGCAGCTACAATGAGCAGTTCTTC	CASSQTSRGSYNEQFF
.	.	TRBJ2-7	TRBV7-9	TGTGCCAGCAGCTTATGGGGGGTCGGTTCCTACGAGCAGTACTTC	CASSLWGVGSYEQYF
.	few	TRBJ1-3	TRBV18	TGTGCCAGCTCACCAATGGACTCTGGAAACACCATATATTTT	CASSPMDSGNTIYF
.	.	TRBJ1-4	TRBV4-2	TGTGCCAGCAGCCAAGGAGCGGGGCAGCCGTCTAATGAAAAACTGTTTTTT	CASSQGAGQPSNEKLFF
TRBD1	.	TRBJ2-1	TRBV10-3	TGTGCCATCAGTGACGGACAGGGGACCAATGAGCAGTTCTTC	CAISDGQGTNEQFF
TRBD1	.	TRBJ1-6	TRBV5-8	TGTGCCAGCACCAACAGGGGCCTAGTCCTCCACTTT	CASTNRGLVLHF
TRBD1	.	TRBJ1-4	TRBV6-5	TGTGCCAGCAGTTACCAGGGGGGCTGGAATGAAAAACTGTTTTTT	CASSYQGGWNEKLFF
.	.	TRBJ1-1	TRBV5-1	TGCGCCAGCAGCTTGGCCCCGCGGGGGAACACTGAAGCTTTCTTT	CASSLAPRGNTEAFF
.	.	TRBJ2-7	TRBV7-2	TGTGCCAGCAGCCCATCTCCGGTGGCCTACGAGCAGTACTTC	CASSPSPVAYEQYF
TRBD1	.	TRBJ1-5	TRBV19	TGTGCCAGTAGTATAGGGTCAGGGGGAGGCAATCAGCCCCAGCATTTT	CASSIGSGGGNQPQHF
.	once	TRBJ1-1	TRBV2	TGTGCCAGCAGTGATCGGAACAGGGATCGGGGTGAAGCTTTCTTT	CASSDRNRDRGEAFF